This entry features one T cell receptor (beta chain) sequence. Trimming cost V 2 bases and J 5 bases, with 18 bases left between them. The CDR3 loop spans 16 amino acids. Germline CDR1 is LGHNA and CDR2 is YSLEER. This sample was taken from a study of blood T cell repertoires in COVID-19. About the research overall: Collection of acute and convalescent COVID-19 samples took place in the United States, Italy and Spain. Sample material is recorded as cDNA or gDNA derived from T cells, B-cell-depleted T cells, or PBMCs.

Study processing details: Estimation of nucleated cell counts relied on the amplification of reference gene primers. Assay: immunoSEQ multiplex PCR; the TCRdb copy retains only in-frame clones and omits some. That table gives V, J and clone size, and the DNA gave D and trimming. The data hold about 260,000 clones, with under 90% observed a single time. V and J are TRBV4-3 and TRBJ1-2; D might be TRBD1 (6 bases). The sequenced sample consisted of peripheral blood. This clonotype was obtained from a man in his sixties with acute or convalescent COVID-19. The CDR3 bases are TGCGCCAGCAGCCAAAATACTGGACAGAAATCATATGGCTACACCTTC. It is translated as CASSQNTGQKSYGYTF.